Listed below are T cell receptor beta chains from one sample, sequenced in a study of technical replicates of blood from a handful of donors. Clones were read by immunoSEQ multiplex PCR, and TCRdb kept only the in-frame ones, dropping some. This sample has more than 60,000 clones, with approximately 87% found just once. Material: PBMCs. Source of these receptors: a human donor in good health. Some clones in this sample may be carry-over from other donors' samples. CDR3s leave out the opening cysteine and the closing phenylalanine or tryptophan.

cdr3_length: 14; v_call: TRBV2; cdr3_aa: ASSTAGGGRGNTIY
cdr3_length: 12; v_call: TRBV29-1; cdr3_aa: SALGDRGPYEQY
cdr3_length: 13; v_call: TRBV5-6; cdr3_aa: ASSPKPGTSYGYT
cdr3_length: 13; v_call: TRBV30; cdr3_aa: AWSVGGSGANVLT
cdr3_length: 12; v_call: TRBV5-1; cdr3_aa: ASSLSGGYNEQF
cdr3_length: 13; v_call: TRBV4-3; cdr3_aa: ASRLGQVDNSPLH
cdr3_length: 15; v_call: TRBV10-2; cdr3_aa: ASSEGFGLAGQETQY
cdr3_length: 13; v_call: TRBV6-5; cdr3_aa: ASSYSNSVGNEQF
cdr3_length: 14; v_call: TRBV7-8; cdr3_aa: ASSGGHGQGIYEQY
cdr3_length: 10; v_call: TRBV4-2; cdr3_aa: ASSQDGNGYT
cdr3_length: 13; v_call: TRBV5-6; cdr3_aa: ASSLGGLLTGELF
cdr3_length: 11; v_call: TRBV7-9; cdr3_aa: ASSPGGVYGYT
cdr3_length: 14; v_call: TRBV6-1; cdr3_aa: ASSVRTGADTGELF
cdr3_length: 14; v_call: TRBV6-6; cdr3_aa: ASSPPVAGGTGELF
cdr3_length: 13; v_call: TRBV7-9; cdr3_aa: ASSTEGAKNSPLH
cdr3_length: 15; v_call: TRBV6-1; cdr3_aa: ASSEGASGGGTDTQY
cdr3_length: 13; v_call: TRBV6-6; cdr3_aa: ASRTGTGSNYEQY
cdr3_length: 13; v_call: TRBV5-1; cdr3_aa: ASSLEGETGNTIY
cdr3_length: 13; v_call: TRBV18; cdr3_aa: ASSVGRGSIYEQY
cdr3_length: 10; v_call: TRBV9; cdr3_aa: ASSGGGNEQF
cdr3_length: 15; v_call: TRBV27; cdr3_aa: ASSSLLGGIMNTEAF
cdr3_length: 13; v_call: TRBV7-9; cdr3_aa: ASSLVWGMNTEAF
cdr3_length: 13; v_call: TRBV15; cdr3_aa: ATSRDRPRRYEQY
cdr3_length: 17; v_call: TRBV12-5; cdr3_aa: ASGSTGQGSRSYNSPLH
cdr3_length: 13; v_call: TRBV13; cdr3_aa: ASSRLAGGFNEQF
cdr3_length: 11; v_call: TRBV7-3; cdr3_aa: ASSFSGGYEQY
cdr3_length: 12; v_call: TRBV10-3; cdr3_aa: AITADRETDTQY
cdr3_length: 13; v_call: TRBV4-3; cdr3_aa: ASSQENREYYEQY
cdr3_length: 12; v_call: TRBV2; cdr3_aa: ASSGTGARFEAF
cdr3_length: 13; v_call: TRBV7-2; cdr3_aa: ASSLATGGVGTQY
cdr3_length: 12; v_call: TRBV27; cdr3_aa: ASSSGTMGYEQY
cdr3_length: 13; v_call: TRBV4-1; cdr3_aa: ASSAGLDKTYEQY
cdr3_length: 12; v_call: TRBV5-1; cdr3_aa: ASSSSGGYNEQF
cdr3_length: 11; v_call: TRBV7-9; cdr3_aa: ASSFSVRDEQY
cdr3_length: 10; v_call: TRBV6-5; cdr3_aa: ASSPVNYGYT
cdr3_length: 14; v_call: TRBV6-5; cdr3_aa: ASSYGAGATGSPLH
cdr3_length: 14; v_call: TRBV14; cdr3_aa: ASSLPTGWSYNEQF
cdr3_length: 14; v_call: TRBV15; cdr3_aa: ATSREGGQGWETQY
cdr3_length: 12; v_call: TRBV7-2; cdr3_aa: ASSLASGYNEQF
cdr3_length: 13; v_call: TRBV5-6; cdr3_aa: ASSLFGQGANEQY
cdr3_length: 13; v_call: TRBV10-2; cdr3_aa: ASSEGGERYNEQF
cdr3_length: 12; v_call: TRBV9; cdr3_aa: ASSVGGAYNEQF
cdr3_length: 12; v_call: TRBV6-1; cdr3_aa: ASRGQFGTGELF
cdr3_length: 14; v_call: TRBV4-3; cdr3_aa: ASSLETGWGTDTQY
cdr3_length: 13; v_call: TRBV7-2; cdr3_aa: ASSLSDRGLETQY
cdr3_length: 13; v_call: TRBV5-6; cdr3_aa: ASSLRRAREEKLF
cdr3_length: 13; v_call: TRBV7-9; cdr3_aa: ASSPIRESREKLF
cdr3_length: 14; v_call: TRBV30; cdr3_aa: ASGRAGGRSTDTQY
cdr3_length: 13; v_call: TRBV5-1; cdr3_aa: ASSSSYPLNTEAF
cdr3_length: 12; v_call: TRBV6-5; cdr3_aa: ASSSPSPAYGYT
cdr3_length: 13; v_call: TRBV7-9; cdr3_aa: ASSLSGDSGYGYT
cdr3_length: 12; v_call: TRBV30; cdr3_aa: AWSQGQSNQPQH
cdr3_length: 12; v_call: TRBV7-2; cdr3_aa: ASHPGGSRETQY
cdr3_length: 11; v_call: TRBV19; cdr3_aa: ASGGTSGNTIY
cdr3_length: 15; v_call: TRBV10-2; cdr3_aa: ASSATNPGLSTGELF